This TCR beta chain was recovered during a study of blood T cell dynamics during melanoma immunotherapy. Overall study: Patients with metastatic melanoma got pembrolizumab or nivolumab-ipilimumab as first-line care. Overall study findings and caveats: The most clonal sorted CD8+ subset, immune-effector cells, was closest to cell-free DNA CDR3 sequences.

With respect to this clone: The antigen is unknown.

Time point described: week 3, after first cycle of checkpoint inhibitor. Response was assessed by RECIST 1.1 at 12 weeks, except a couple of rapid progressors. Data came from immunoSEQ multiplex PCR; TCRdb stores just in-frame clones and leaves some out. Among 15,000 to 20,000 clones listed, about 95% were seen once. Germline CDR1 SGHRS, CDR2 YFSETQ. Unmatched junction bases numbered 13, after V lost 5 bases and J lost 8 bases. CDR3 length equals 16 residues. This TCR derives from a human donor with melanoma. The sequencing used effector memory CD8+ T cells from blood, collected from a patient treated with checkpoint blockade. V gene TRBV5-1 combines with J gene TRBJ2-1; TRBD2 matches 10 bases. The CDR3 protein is CASSGLAGAPVDEQFF. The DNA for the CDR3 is TGCGCCAGCAGTGGGCTAGCGGGAGCTCCGGTTGATGAGCAGTTCTTC.